The entry that follows covers one T cell receptor (beta chain) sequence. This entry comes from a study of blood T cell repertoires in COVID-19. Overall study context: Both acute and convalescent COVID-19 samples were obtained from the United States, Italy and Spain. T cells, B-cell-depleted T cells, or PBMCs provided the cDNA or gDNA that served as material.

How the authors handled the data: Cell counts per sample came from amplifying reference gene primers. Produced via immunoSEQ multiplex PCR; TCRdb's table is partial and in-frame only. V, J and clone size derive from that table, while D and trimming were established from the DNA sequence. The sample comprises about 290,000 clones, approximately 80% of which are singletons, and around 3.9% rests with the top ten. The CDR3 loop spans 13 amino acids. The ends were cut back, 2 bases at V and 3 bases at J, with 10 bases in the middle. Germline V CDR1 and CDR2: GTSNPN, SVGIG (reference sequence). The TCR sequence derives from a woman aged 45-60 years with active or convalescent COVID-19. Material for sequencing was peripheral blood. The chain couples TRBV30 to TRBJ1-1; no clear D gene. CDR3 loop: CAWSNGDYTEAFF. As DNA, the CDR3 is TGTGCCTGGAGTAACGGGGATTACACTGAAGCTTTCTTT.